These T cell receptor beta chains were read from a single sample in a study of T cell changes during pregnancy in multiple sclerosis. Profiled with immunoSEQ multiplex PCR; TCRdb holds only in-frame clones, not every one. This table has about 120,000 clones, approximately 93% appearing once. The sample here was peripheral blood, taken before pregnancy. The receptors stem from a female donor with multiple sclerosis, enrolled in a pregnancy study. CDR3s include the opening cysteine and the closing phenylalanine or tryptophan. The D gene is left open where the match is weak. Clone size is stated in some rows and not others, as once, few, many or a class when expanded.

clone_size j_call d_call v_call cdr3_length cdr3_nt cdr3_aa
once TRBJ1-1 NA TRBV5-1 16 TGCGCCAGCAGCATCCGAGGGGGTAGGACGAACACTGAAGCTTTCTTT CASSIRGGRTNTEAFF
NA TRBJ2-7 TRBD2 TRBV10-2 14 TGCGCCAGCAGTGGTTCTAGCGGGCCCTACGAGCAGTACTTC CASSGSSGPYEQYF
NA TRBJ2-5 NA TRBV7-9 13 TGTGCCATTCCTACCGGGGTGGTAAAGACCCAGTACTTC CAIPTGVVKTQYF
NA TRBJ1-6 NA TRBV7-3 15 TGTGCCAGCAGCTTAGACTCAGGGTCAAATTCACCCCTCCACTTT CASSLDSGSNSPLHF
NA TRBJ1-1 NA TRBV28 13 TGTGCCAGCACCCTACCCCCAGGGATTGAAGCTTTCTTT CASTLPPGIEAFF
NA TRBJ2-1 NA TRBV9 15 TGTGCCAGCAGCGTAGAGGGGGGGACCTACAATGAGCAGTTCTTC CASSVEGGTYNEQFF
NA TRBJ2-3 NA TRBV2 13 TGTGCCAGCCTTGAGAGGGTAACGGATACGCAGTATTTT CASLERVTDTQYF
NA TRBJ2-7 NA TRBV25-1 14 TGTGCCAGCAGGGACAGCCCGAGCTCCTACGAGCAGTACTTC CASRDSPSSYEQYF
NA TRBJ1-2 NA TRBV2 13 TGTGCCAGCAGTGCGAACATGATCTATGGCTACACCTTC CASSANMIYGYTF
NA TRBJ1-4 NA TRBV18 17 TGTGCCAGCTCACCATGGCCCCGACAGAGGAGCTATGAAAAACTGTTTTTT CASSPWPRQRSYEKLFF
NA TRBJ1-1 NA TRBV6-5 14 TGTGCCAGCATAACCACGGACAGACACACTGAAGCTTTCTTT CASITTDRHTEAFF
NA TRBJ2-1 NA TRBV9 15 TGTGCCAGCAGCGTAGCGGGAGAGTCCTACAATGAGCAGTTCTTC CASSVAGESYNEQFF
once TRBJ1-1 NA TRBV7-8 16 TGTGCCAGCAGCTTGGGAGGTCGGGGCAGGCGGACTGAAGCTTTCTTT CASSLGGRGRRTEAFF
NA TRBJ1-3 TRBD1 TRBV30 15 TGTGCCTGGAGTGTTTTGGCAGGGGGAGGAAACACCATATATTTT CAWSVLAGGGNTIYF
NA TRBJ1-6 TRBD1 TRBV5-1 14 TGCGCCAGCAGCGGCGGGACAGGGCTTTCACCCCTCCACTTT CASSGGTGLSPLHF
NA TRBJ2-1 TRBD1 TRBV6-6 16 TGTGCCAGCAGTTACAGGCGGACAGGCCCGGCAAATGAGCAGTTCTTC CASSYRRTGPANEQFF
once TRBJ2-3 TRBD1 TRBV6-5 15 TGTGCCAGCAGTGCGGGGACAGGGACGGCAGATACGCAGTATTTT CASSAGTGTADTQYF
NA TRBJ2-3 TRBD2 TRBV6-7 20 TGTGCCAGCAGTTACTACGGGGCGTTTTCTAGCGGGAGCGAGGCGGATACGCAGTATTTT CASSYYGAFSSGSEADTQYF
once TRBJ2-1 NA TRBV7-9 17 TGTGCCAGCAGCTTATTCCCGCGGGACAGTTCCTACAATGAGCAGTTCTTC CASSLFPRDSSYNEQFF
NA TRBJ1-2 NA TRBV28 14 TGTGCCAGCACTCCGGGGGGGGCTAACTATGGCTACACCTTC CASTPGGANYGYTF